Listed here are 8 T cell receptor beta chains from one sample, sequenced in a study of shared clonotypes between healthy human individuals. Naive CD8 cells, CD45RO-negative and positively selected for CCR7, excluded terminally differentiated effector memory CD45RA+ cells. Generated by immunoSEQ multiplex PCR, the TCRdb table keeps only in-frame clones and is missing some. Of about 2.2 million clones listed, 80% to 95% are singletons. Sequencing used naive CD8+ T cells from PBMCs. The receptors were gathered from a man aged 18 to 29 in good health. Some clones in this sample may be carry-over from other donors' samples.

The chain uses TRBV6-1 and TRBJ2-1; 9 bases agree with TRBD2. Germline trimming cut 10 bases from V and 7 bases from J; bases unmatched to any gene: 14. The CDR3 is made up of 15 amino acids. The germline gives CDR1 MNHNS, CDR2 SASEGT. DNA of the CDR3: TGTGCCACCAATTCTTTAACTAGCGGGCTGAATGAGCAGTTCTTC. It translates to CATNSLTSGLNEQFF.

Regarding this clone: This CDR3 is also generated by other DNA sequences in the sample. The gene calls are TRBV27 and TRBJ2-7, with D possibly matching TRBD1 (6 bases). This CDR3 contains 14 residues. Germline CDR1 reads MNHEY; CDR2 reads SMNVEV (reference sequence). Trimming removed 3 bases at V and 2 bases at J, with 11 bases between. CDR3 sequence: CASSLGRGAYEQYF. The CDR3 DNA is TGTGCCAGCAGTTTGGGCAGGGGAGCCTACGAGCAGTACTTC.

The chain recombines TRBV7-8 with TRBJ2-1, with 14 bases matching TRBD2. There are 15 residues in the CDR3. Germline V CDR1 and CDR2: SGHVS, FQNEAQ. The trim removed 5 bases at V and 10 bases at J, leaving 7 bases unmatched. CDR3 coding DNA: TGTGCCAGCAGCCAGACTAGCGGGAGGGCCCGCGAGCAGTTCTTC. Protein sequence: CASSQTSGRAREQFF.

The rearrangement joins TRBV27 to TRBJ2-2; D gene uncertain. V dropped 3 bases and J dropped 6 bases, with 20 bases sitting between them. The CDR3 covers 17 residues. The germline CDR1 and CDR2 sequences are MNHEY and SMNVEV (reference sequence). CDR3 coding DNA: TGTGCCAGCAGTTTGTTTTTGGGAACCAAACGGGCCGGGGAGCTGTTTTTT. It is translated as CASSLFLGTKRAGELFF.

The V gene is TRBV27, the J gene TRBJ2-7; unclear D gene. This CDR3 contains 15 residues. In germline, CDR1 is MNHEY, CDR2 SMNVEV (reference sequence). V shed 5 bases and J shed 0 bases, with 14 bases lying between them. The CDR3 DNA is TGTGCCAGCAGTCTAACAGAAACACGCTCCTACGAGCAGTACTTC. Translating gives CASSLTETRSYEQYF.

The chain carries TRBV7-2 and TRBJ2-3, with D possibly matching TRBD2 (6 bases). This CDR3 has 15 amino acids. CDR1 is SGHTA and CDR2 is FQGNSA in the germline V gene. With 1 base removed from V and 3 bases from J, the gap between germline ends came to 11 bases. This chain's CDR3 is CASSLVTGATDTQYF. As DNA, the CDR3 is TGTGCCAGCAGCTTAGTTACGGGAGCAACAGATACGCAGTATTTT.

CDR3 sequence: CASSVGQENTEAFF. The CDR3 DNA follows: TGTGCCAGCAGCGTAGGTCAAGAGAACACTGAAGCTTTCTTT. The chain links TRBV9 to TRBJ1-1; no clear D gene. The CDR3 runs to 14 residues. V was cut by 0 bases and J by 1 base, with 7 bases left in between. CDR1 is SGDLS, CDR2 YYNGEE, per germline.

The sample holds one count of this clone. The V and J genes are TRBV4-3 and TRBJ2-1; possibly TRBD2 for D (5 bases). The CDR3 contains 15 residues. Trimming left V 1 base short and J 4 bases short, with 11 bases between. Germline CDR1 reads LGHNA; CDR2 reads YSLEER. The CDR3 DNA reads as TGCGCCAGCAGCCAAGTAGCGAGACTTTACAATGAGCAGTTCTTC. Its translation is CASSQVARLYNEQFF.